This T cell receptor (beta chain) is drawn from a study of regulatory T cells in long-lasting Graves disease. This clonotype was detected many times. The sample's time point: newly diagnosed GD, antithyroid drugs for less than 3 months. TCR sequences were obtained from RNA taken from PBMCs. The authors built TCR beta libraries using iRepertoire HTBI primers and Arm-PCR of CDR3 regions. TCRdb reprocessed the multiplex PCR reads with MiXCR, giving one entry per CDR3 protein. Of around 450,000 distinct CDR3 sequences listed, approximately 16% are singletons. Germline CDR1 reads SGHAT; CDR2 reads FQNNGV. V lost 4 bases and J lost 2, with 18 bases in between. The CDR3 length is 16 residues. These data are also associated with another study on T cells in Graves' hyperthyroidism and ophthalmopathy.

This sample comprised peripheral blood mononuclear cells (PBMCs), obtained at new diagnosis, from a patient treated with antithyroid drugs. The receptor was derived from a woman aged 40 to 50 with Graves disease. The V call is TRBV11-2, the J call TRBJ2-7; possible D gene TRBD2, 7 bases. In DNA, the CDR3 is TGTGCCAGCAGCTCCCGTGACGGGGGGCATCCCTACGAGCAGTACTTC. The encoded protein is CASSSRDGGHPYEQYF.